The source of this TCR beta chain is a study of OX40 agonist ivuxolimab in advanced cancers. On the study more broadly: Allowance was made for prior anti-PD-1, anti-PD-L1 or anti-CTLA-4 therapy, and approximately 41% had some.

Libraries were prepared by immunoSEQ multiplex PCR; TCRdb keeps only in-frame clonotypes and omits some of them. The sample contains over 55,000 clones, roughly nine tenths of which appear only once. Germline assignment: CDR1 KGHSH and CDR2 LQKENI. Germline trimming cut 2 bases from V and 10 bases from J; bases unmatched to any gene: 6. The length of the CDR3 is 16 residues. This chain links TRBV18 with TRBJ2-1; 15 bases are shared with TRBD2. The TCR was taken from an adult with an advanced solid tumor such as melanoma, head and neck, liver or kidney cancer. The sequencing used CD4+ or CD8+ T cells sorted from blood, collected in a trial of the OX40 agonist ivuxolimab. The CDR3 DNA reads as TGTGCCAGCTCACCATCCGGACTAGCGGGAGGGCGGGAGCAGTTCTTC. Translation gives CASSPSGLAGGREQFF.